This T cell receptor beta chain stems from a study of OX40 agonist ivuxolimab in advanced cancers. Study-level background: Dose-escalation patients had hepatocellular carcinoma, melanoma, renal cell or head and neck cancer.

Germline CDR1 and CDR2: MDHEN and SYDVKM. The CDR3 spans 16 residues. After removal of 5 bases from V and 2 bases from J, the junction contained 9 bases not matched to a gene. This clone was detected only a few times. The assay was immunoSEQ multiplex PCR, and TCRdb's table has in-frame clones only and misses some. The sample shows fewer than 40,000 clones, 80% to 90% of them seen only once. Autoimmune disease history or systemic immunosuppression disqualified patients. The sequence was obtained from an adult with an advanced solid tumor such as melanoma, head and neck, liver or kidney cancer. The V gene is TRBV28, the J gene TRBJ2-7; 10 positions agree with TRBD1. Source: CD4+ or CD8+ T cells sorted from blood, taken in a trial of the OX40 agonist ivuxolimab. This CDR3 is CASSTRQGARAYEQYF. CDR3 sequence (DNA): TGTGCCAGCAGTACGAGACAGGGGGCCAGGGCCTACGAGCAGTACTTC.